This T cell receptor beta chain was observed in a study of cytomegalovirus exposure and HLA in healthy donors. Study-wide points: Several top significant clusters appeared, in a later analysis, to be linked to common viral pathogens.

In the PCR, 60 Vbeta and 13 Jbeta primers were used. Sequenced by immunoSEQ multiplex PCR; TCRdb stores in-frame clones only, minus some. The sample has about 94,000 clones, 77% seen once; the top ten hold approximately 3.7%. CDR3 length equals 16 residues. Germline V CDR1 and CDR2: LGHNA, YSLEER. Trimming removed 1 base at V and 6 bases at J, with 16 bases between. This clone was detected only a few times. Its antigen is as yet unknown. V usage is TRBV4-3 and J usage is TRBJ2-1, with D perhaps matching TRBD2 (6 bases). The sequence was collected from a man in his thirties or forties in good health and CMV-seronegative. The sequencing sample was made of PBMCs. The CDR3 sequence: CASSQGLAGRGNEQFF. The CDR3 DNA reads TGCGCCAGCAGCCAAGGGCTGGCGGGGCGCGGCAATGAGCAGTTCTTC.